Below are 2 T cell receptor beta chains sequenced from a single sample in a study of T cells in Graves' hyperthyroidism and ophthalmopathy. TCR beta CDR3 regions were amplified from RNA transcripts. The HTBI primer set drove a first-round RT-PCR of the TCR CDR3. TCRdb fed the multiplex PCR reads into MiXCR, producing one record per CDR3 protein. The sample shows approximately 600,000 distinct CDR3 sequences, over 12% of them seen only once. The sequenced sample was blood. Every receptor here comes from a woman between 18 and 30 years old with Graves' ophthalmopathy.

This clonotype has a count of ten or more. This sequence joins TRBV5-1 and TRBJ2-7, with 13 positions matching TRBD2. After removal of 0 bases from V and 0 bases from J, the junction contained 0 bases not matched to a gene. Looked up from germline, CDR1 is SGHRS and CDR2 is YFSETQ. This CDR3 is 16 amino acids long. The CDR3 DNA reads as TGCGCCAGCAGCTTGGGACTAGCGGGAGGCTCCTACGAGCAGTACTTC. It yields the protein CASSLGLAGGSYEQYF.

The chain couples TRBV7-6 to TRBJ2-1; TRBD2 matches 11 bases. Looked up from germline, CDR1 is SGHVS and CDR2 is FNYEAQ. The CDR3 length is 17 residues. V lost 5 bases and J lost 4; bases outside the gene matches: 10. The CDR3 loop reads CASSPTEGLAAYNEQFF. The CDR3 DNA sequence: TGTGCCAGCAGCCCCACAGAGGGACTAGCGGCATACAATGAGCAGTTCTTC.